These 21 T cell receptor beta chains originate from one sample sequenced in a study of cytomegalovirus exposure and HLA in healthy donors (dated 2017 in TCRdb). The library was made by the immunoSEQ multiplex PCR assay. The multiplex PCR relied on a mix of 60 forward primers for TCR Vbeta segments and 13 reverse primers for TCR Jbeta segments. What TCRdb holds here is the immuneACCESS table cut down to in-frame rearrangements. Part of the clones is not present; checked against another copy, under half of the missing clones reflect an unresolved V gene, and the others are unexplained. This sample holds some 190,000 clones; around 85% were observed only once. Clones ranked in the top ten supply 1% of the sample. Sequences were obtained from PBMCs. These receptors were taken from a boy aged 2-9 years in good health and CMV-seronegative.

The sample holds a few counts of this clone. The V call is TRBV11-2, the J call TRBJ2-7; the match to TRBD2 covers 7 bases. The germline V gene has CDR1 SGHAT and CDR2 FQNNGV. The CDR3 extends over 14 amino acids. Trimming at V came to 1 base and at J to 3 bases, leaving 3 bases not matched to a gene. CDR3 in amino acids: CASSLGAGDYEQYV. In DNA form, the CDR3 reads TGTGCCAGCAGCTTAGGGGCGGGGGACTACGAGCAGTACGTC.

This chain joins TRBV11-1 and TRBJ2-7, with 11 positions matching TRBD2. Germline CDR1 and CDR2: SGHAT and FQDESV (reference sequence). The V gene end was trimmed by 7 bases and the J gene end by 3 bases; junction bases not matched to a gene: 8. This CDR3 contains 15 residues. CDR3 loop: CASTPVGLAVYEQYF. For the CDR3, the DNA is TGTGCCAGCACCCCGGTGGGACTAGCGGTCTACGAGCAGTACTTC.

The chain links TRBV5-1 to TRBJ2-3; TRBD2 matches at 7 bases. Trimming at V came to 4 bases and at J to 6 bases, leaving 8 bases not matched to a gene. Germline V CDR1 and CDR2: SGHRS, YFSETQ. This CDR3 is 14 amino acids long. CDR3 protein: CASSHSAGDDTQYF. CDR3 nucleotide sequence: TGCGCCAGCAGCCACTCCGCGGGGGACGATACGCAGTATTTT.

The chain joins TRBV7-9 to TRBJ2-1; TRBD2 aligns across 10 bases. CDR1 and CDR2 (germline): SEHNR, FQNEAQ (reference sequence). The CDR3 extends over 15 amino acids. V lost 5 bases to trimming and J lost 2 bases; unmatched junction nucleotides: 3. This chain's CDR3 is CASSPSGGTYNEQFF. The CDR3, as DNA: TGTGCCAGCAGCCCTAGCGGGGGTACCTACAATGAGCAGTTCTTC.

V usage is TRBV30 and J usage is TRBJ1-3; unclear D gene. The CDR3 has 12 amino acids. Germline CDR1 is GTSNPN and CDR2 is SVGIG (reference sequence). The ends were cut back, 7 bases at V and 0 bases at J, with 7 bases in the middle. The CDR3, as DNA: TGTGCCTCGGACTACTCTGGAAACACCATATATTTT. Translated, it gives CASDYSGNTIYF.

The V and J genes are TRBV7-9 and TRBJ2-1, with a weak D call TRBD2 (6 bases). Germline V gives CDR1 SEHNR, CDR2 FQNEAQ (reference sequence). V was shortened by 0 bases and J by 12 bases, with 15 bases between the two germline ends. CDR3 length: 14 residues. The CDR3: CASSLAGEVSVQFF. The CDR3 region has the DNA TGTGCCAGCAGCTTAGCGGGGGAGGTATCAGTGCAGTTCTTC.

The gene calls are TRBV5-6 and TRBJ2-1; 9 bases are shared with TRBD2. Germline trimming cut 0 bases from V and 9 bases from J; bases unmatched to any gene: 7. There are 15 residues in the CDR3. From germline, CDR1 is SGHDT and CDR2 YYEEEE. In DNA form, the CDR3 reads TGTGCCAGCAGCTTGGTGGTAGCGGGAGCGGTTGAGCAGTTCTTC. It translates to CASSLVVAGAVEQFF.

V usage is TRBV6-4 and J usage is TRBJ2-1, with D unresolved. CDR1 and CDR2 (germline): MRHNA, SNTAGT. V was trimmed by 4 bases and J by 6 bases, leaving 7 bases between them. The CDR3 is 12 residues long. This CDR3 reads CASSGGPNEQFF. DNA for the CDR3: TGTGCCAGCAGTGGCGGCCCCAATGAGCAGTTCTTC.

V is TRBV6-6 and J is TRBJ2-7; D uncertain. Germline-derived CDR1 and CDR2 are MNHNY and SVGAGI (reference sequence). CDR3 length equals 15 residues. V lost 8 bases, J lost 0 bases, and 17 bases lay in between. CDR3 in DNA: TGTGCCAGCGTGAATCGGATGGAGAGCTCCTACGAGCAGTACTTC. This sequence encodes CASVNRMESSYEQYF.

The V call is TRBV6-5, the J call TRBJ2-1; 9 nucleotides line up with TRBD1. The V segment lost 0 bases and the J segment 5 bases; nucleotides outside the gene matches: 2. The CDR3 consists of 15 residues. In germline, CDR1 is MNHEY, CDR2 SVGAGI. Here the CDR3 reads CASSYSGTGNNEQFF. CDR3 nucleotide sequence: TGTGCCAGCAGTTACTCCGGGACAGGGAACAATGAGCAGTTCTTC.

This chain uses TRBV10-3 with TRBJ1-1; TRBD1 matches at 7 bases. Germline CDR1 reads ENHRY; CDR2 reads SYGVKD. Germline trimming cut 4 bases from V and 1 base from J; bases unmatched to any gene: 3. There are 14 residues in the CDR3. CDR3 loop: CAISATGKNTEAFF. In DNA, the CDR3 is TGTGCCATCAGTGCGACAGGGAAGAACACTGAAGCTTTCTTT.

The chain uses TRBV14 and TRBJ1-2; TRBD1 is a possible D gene (6 bases). In germline, CDR1 is SGHDN, CDR2 FVKESK. The V and J ends lost 3 bases and 8 bases respectively, with 19 bases between them. The CDR3 runs 15 residues. The CDR3 DNA sequence: TGTGCCAGCAGCCAGTCCCTTTCAGGGGTGCGAGGCTACACCTTC. This translates into CASSQSLSGVRGYTF.

V is TRBV4-1 and J is TRBJ2-1; 10 bases are shared with TRBD2. CDR1 MGHRA and CDR2 YSYEKL come from the germline V gene. The CDR3 totals 12 residues. Trimming removed 6 bases from V and 9 bases from J; junction bases left unmatched: 2. CDR3: CASRIAGGEQFF. In DNA form, the CDR3 reads TGCGCCAGCAGGATAGCGGGGGGTGAGCAGTTCTTC.

The genes are TRBV12-5 and TRBJ2-3; 7 bases map to TRBD1. This CDR3 is built from 15 residues. Germline-derived CDR1 and CDR2 are LGHNT and FRNRAP. V shed 1 base, J shed 2 bases, and the junction held 3 bases outside the gene matches. CDR3 protein: CASGLGDRPTDTQYF. The DNA for the CDR3 is TGTGCTAGTGGTTTGGGGGACAGACCCACAGATACGCAGTATTTT.

V is TRBV18 and J is TRBJ1-1; D possibly corresponds to TRBD1 (5 bases). Per the germline V gene, CDR1 is KGHSH and CDR2 is LQKENI. Between the trimmed V and J ends, which lost 3 bases and 0 bases, there was a span of 14 bases. The CDR3 is made up of 16 amino acids. CDR3: CASSPTPTGMNTEAFF. CDR3 sequence (DNA): TGTGCCAGCTCACCGACCCCTACAGGAATGAACACTGAAGCTTTCTTT.

The chain joins TRBV27 to TRBJ2-5; the D is unclear. V was clipped by 3 bases and J by 5 bases, with 10 bases between them. CDR1 and CDR2 (germline): MNHEY, SMNVEV (reference sequence). CDR3 length: 13 amino acids. CDR3 region: CASSLAVSETQYF. In DNA, the CDR3 is TGTGCCAGCAGTTTGGCGGTGTCTGAGACCCAGTACTTC.

The genes are TRBV2 and TRBJ2-7; D unclear. The V and J ends lost 4 bases and 2 bases respectively, with 9 bases between them. Germline assignment: CDR1 SNHLY and CDR2 FYNNEI. This CDR3 has 13 residues. CDR3 in amino acids: CASSVVGAYEQYF. CDR3 nucleotides: TGTGCCAGCAGTGTGGTCGGAGCCTACGAGCAGTACTTC.

The chain links TRBV10-2 to TRBJ1-2; D is ambiguous. CDR1 is WSHSY and CDR2 is SAAADI in the germline V gene. The CDR3 runs 13 residues. Between the trimmed V and J ends, which lost 3 bases and 8 bases, there was a span of 13 bases. The CDR3 coding sequence is TGCGCCAGCAGTGATTCGGTCCCCTCCGGCTACACCTTC. Translation gives CASSDSVPSGYTF.

CDR3 region: CASSRSGTGNSPLHF. The CDR3 region has the DNA TGTGCCAGCAGTCGAAGTGGGACAGGGAATTCACCCCTCCACTTT. The chain links TRBV2 to TRBJ1-6; TRBD1 agrees at 9 bases. The CDR3 length is 15 residues. The germline V gene has CDR1 SNHLY and CDR2 FYNNEI. The junction had 6 bases not matched to a gene; V was cut back by 5 bases and J by 7 bases.

V is TRBV29-1 and J is TRBJ1-1, with D possibly matching TRBD1 (6 bases). Trimming removed 4 bases at V and 0 bases at J, with 12 bases between. The V gene's germline CDR1 is SQVTM and CDR2 ANQGSEA. The CDR3 has 14 residues. The CDR3 protein is CSVVAGAVNTEAFF. The CDR3 region has the DNA TGCAGCGTTGTGGCAGGGGCCGTGAACACTGAAGCTTTCTTT.

V gene TRBV11-2 combines with J gene TRBJ2-1; the D gene is possibly TRBD1 (6 bases). V lost 3 bases and J lost 9, with 12 bases in between. The CDR3 runs to 13 residues. CDR1 and CDR2 (germline): SGHAT, FQNNGV. The chain's CDR3 is CASSLDSTGEQFF. For the CDR3, the DNA is TGTGCCAGCAGCTTGGACAGTACGGGTGAGCAGTTCTTC. Drawing the rest from reference TRBV11-2 and TRBJ2-1, the complete variable domain is EAGVAQSPRYKIIEKRQSVAFWCNPISGHATLYWYQQILGQGPKLLIQFQNNGVVDDSQLPKDRFSAERLKGVDSTLKIQPAKLEDSAVYLCASSLDSTGEQFFGPGTRLTVL.